The 23 T cell receptor beta chains given below trace back to one sample, sequenced in a study of human T cells and chemical hapten exposure. Time point: patch test 1, 2 weeks after DPC sensitization. Sample treatment: therapeutic diphenylcyclopropenone sensitization with weekly scalp DPC. From the RACE reads, TCRdb called clonotypes with MiXCR, one entry per CDR3 protein. There are 300,000 to 400,000 distinct CDR3 sequences in the sample; around 7% occur only once, and approximately 8% lies in the top ten. Here the sequenced sample was whole blood, taken in connection with sensitization to the hapten diphenylcyclopropenone (DPC). The origin of the receptors is a woman younger than 30 with alopecia areata. Some clones in this sample may be carry-over from other donors' samples.

Ten or more counts support this clonotype. The J gene is TRBJ2-1, the V gene TRBV4-3, with a weak D call TRBD1 (6 bases). CDR1 and CDR2 from the germline V gene are LGHNA and YSLEER. The CDR3 sequence is 13 residues long. The V end was cut by 4 bases, the J end by 10 bases, with 14 bases between. The CDR3 loop is CASSRNRVYEQFF. CDR3 coding DNA: TGCGCCAGCAGCCGGAACAGGGTCTACGAGCAGTTCTTC.

Many counts were recorded for this clonotype. V usage is TRBV28 and J usage is TRBJ2-2; D tentatively fits TRBD1 or TRBD2 (5 bases each). The CDR3 length is 15 residues. Germline V CDR1 and CDR2: MDHEN, SYDVKM. The V gene lost 6 bases and the J gene lost 3 bases, with 14 bases spanning the gap. In nucleotides, the CDR3 is TGTGCCAGCAGGGGATACTTGGGGGACACCGGGGAGCTGTTTTTT. It encodes CASRGYLGDTGELFF.

The V and J genes are TRBV10-3 and TRBJ2-3; D might be TRBD1 (6 bases). The CDR3 is made up of 16 amino acids. Trimming stripped 0 bases from V and 2 bases from J, with 12 bases between. Germline V CDR1 and CDR2: ENHRY, SYGVKD. The chain's CDR3 is CAISESGGTVTDTQYF. The CDR3 nucleotides are TGTGCCATCAGTGAGTCTGGGGGCACAGTCACAGATACGCAGTATTTT.

Regarding this clonotype: At one of its ends the junction is not consistent with the germline gene, which may arise from a read error. The V and J genes are TRBV5-4 and TRBJ2-2; TRBD2 might be the D (6 bases). The germline V gene encodes CDR1 SGHNT and CDR2 YYREEE (reference sequence). The CDR3 contains 15 residues. The CDR3, as DNA: TGTGGCAGCAGCTTCAGAGCGGGTAGAACCGGGGAGCTGTTTTTT. Encoded protein: CGSSFRAGRTGELFF. Full variable domain (rest looked up from reference TRBV5-4 and TRBJ2-2): ETGVTQSPTHLIKTRGQQVTLRCSSQSGHNTVSWYQQALGQGPQFIFQYYREEENGRGNFPPRFSGLQFPNYSSELNVNALELDDSALYLCGSSFRAGRTGELFFGEGSRLTVL.

This clonotype was seen more than once but under ten times. This sequence joins TRBV10-3 and TRBJ1-2, with 9 positions matching TRBD1. The germline V gene encodes CDR1 ENHRY and CDR2 SYGVKD. The CDR3 is 13 residues long. The J segment lost 6 bases and the V segment lost 7 bases, leaving 6 bases of the junction unmatched. For the CDR3, the DNA is TGTGCCATCACTGGGACAGGGAATGATGGCTACACCTTC. It specifies CAITGTGNDGYTF.

Only a few counts were recorded for this clonotype. The genes are TRBV3-1 and TRBJ2-1; 8 nucleotides line up with TRBD2. Germline V gene sequence: CDR1 LGHDT, CDR2 YNNKEL (reference sequence). The CDR3 is 15 residues long. Trimming at V came to 6 bases and at J to 4 bases, leaving 8 bases not matched to a gene. Here the CDR3 DNA reads TGTGCCAGCAGAGTCAGCGGGGGAGGATACAATGAGCAGTTCTTC. Translating gives CASRVSGGGYNEQFF.

This chain joins TRBV6-5 and TRBJ2-1, with 14 bases lining up with TRBD2. The CDR3 consists of 15 residues. CDR1 and CDR2 from the germline V gene are MNHEY and SVGAGI. Germline trimming cut 7 bases from V and 5 bases from J; bases unmatched to any gene: 4. This CDR3 is CASTQGLAGDNEQFF. The CDR3, as DNA: TGTGCCAGCACCCAGGGACTAGCGGGGGACAATGAGCAGTTCTTC.

Comments on this clonotype: Given a much more abundant clone one base away, this may be a read error. V and J are TRBV6-2 or TRBV6-3 and TRBJ2-2; TRBD2 matches 11 bases. CDR1 is MNHEY, CDR2 SVGEGT, per germline. CDR3 length: 17 residues. Trimming at V came to 7 bases and at J to 5 bases, leaving 12 bases not matched to a gene. CDR3 nucleotides: TGTGCCAGCACCGGGACTAGCGGCCGGAGGAGGACCGGGGAGCTGTTTTTT. Its translation is CASTGTSGRRRTGELFF.

The chain links TRBV7-8 to TRBJ1-4; D gene unclear. This CDR3 has 14 amino acids. Germline CDR1 SGHVS, CDR2 FQNEAQ. Between the trimmed V and J ends, which lost 1 base and 3 bases, there was a span of 6 bases. This CDR3 is CASSLGRANEKLFF. As DNA, the CDR3 is TGTGCCAGCAGCTTAGGACGGGCTAATGAAAAACTGTTTTTT.

This clonotype was counted at least ten times. V usage is TRBV29-1 and J usage is TRBJ2-3; 7 bases map to TRBD1. Germline CDR1 reads SQVTM; CDR2 reads ANQGSEA. V lost 7 bases, J lost 8 bases, and 15 bases stayed unmatched. The CDR3 sequence is 14 residues long. The CDR3, as DNA: TGCAGCGGCGGCCTGGGACAGCCTGGTAGTACGCAGTATTTT. Protein: CSGGLGQPGSTQYF.

This clonotype occurred many times. V gene TRBV7-2 combines with J gene TRBJ1-2; D might be TRBD1 (5 bases). The germline V gene has CDR1 SGHTA and CDR2 FQGNSA. CDR3 length: 15 residues. Trimming shortened V by 8 bases and J by 4 bases, and 20 bases separated the two germline ends. CDR3 sequence: CASCYGAASVYGYTF. For the CDR3, the DNA is TGTGCCAGCTGCTACGGGGCGGCATCTGTCTATGGCTACACCTTC.

This clonotype was counted ten times or more. The chain has TRBV7-9 and TRBJ2-2; the D is unclear. There are 14 residues in the CDR3. Germline assignment: CDR1 SEHNR and CDR2 FQNEAQ (reference sequence). Trimming cost V 4 bases and J 6 bases, with 12 bases left between them. The CDR3 loop reads CASSSSFVSGELFF. In DNA form, the CDR3 reads TGTGCCAGCAGCTCCTCTTTTGTATCCGGGGAGCTGTTTTTT.

At least ten counts were recorded for this clonotype. The gene calls are TRBV9 and TRBJ2-2; TRBD2 is a possible D gene (7 bases). Trimming took 3 bases from V and 2 from J, leaving 11 bases between them. The germline V gene encodes CDR1 SGDLS and CDR2 YYNGEE. The CDR3 sequence is 15 residues long. Written as DNA, the CDR3 is TGTGCCAGCAGCGCCGGGGGGCGTAACACCGGGGAGCTGTTTTTT. It translates to CASSAGGRNTGELFF.

This clonotype was observed at least ten times. This chain links TRBV29-1 with TRBJ2-7, with D possibly TRBD2 on 7 matching bases. The CDR3 consists of 14 residues. Germline V gives CDR1 SQVTM, CDR2 ANQGSEA. The V gene lost 6 bases and the J gene lost 5 bases, with 20 bases spanning the gap. The CDR3 reads CSVGWGGSPHEQYF. DNA of the CDR3: TGCAGCGTGGGATGGGGGGGCTCCCCCCACGAGCAGTACTTC.

The gene calls are TRBV10-3 and TRBJ2-5; TRBD2 matches 8 bases. The CDR3 has 15 residues. In germline, CDR1 is ENHRY, CDR2 SYGVKD. V lost 2 bases and J lost 3; bases outside the gene matches: 5. CDR3 in amino acids: CAISEPRAGEETQYF. CDR3 sequence (DNA): TGTGCCATCAGTGAGCCCCGAGCGGGGGAAGAGACCCAGTACTTC.

This clonotype was recorded a few times. V gene TRBV9 combines with J gene TRBJ2-3; D gene uncertain. The germline gives CDR1 SGDLS, CDR2 YYNGEE. The V gene lost 1 base and the J gene lost 6 bases, with 18 bases spanning the gap. CDR3 length: 16 amino acids. CDR3 amino acids: CASSVLLGDYGDTQYF. The CDR3 region has the DNA TGTGCCAGCAGCGTACTGCTTGGCGATTACGGGGATACGCAGTATTTT.

The V and J genes are TRBV7-2 and TRBJ2-3, with 13 positions matching TRBD2. The CDR3 covers 17 residues. Germline V gives CDR1 SGHTA, CDR2 FQGNSA. V gave up 5 bases and J gave up 2 bases; unmatched junction bases: 7. The CDR3 DNA follows: TGTGCCAGCAGCCGTCGGACTAGCGGGGGCCCCACAGATACGCAGTATTTT. Its protein is CASSRRTSGGPTDTQYF.

The sample holds many counts of this clonotype. The chain combines TRBV10-3 with TRBJ2-7, with 7 nucleotides matching TRBD2. CDR3 length equals 15 residues. With V trimmed by 0 bases and J by 4 bases, 6 bases remained unmatched. The germline gives CDR1 ENHRY, CDR2 SYGVKD. As DNA, the CDR3 is TGTGCCATCAGTGAGTCTACGGGCGGGGGTTACGAGCAGTACTTC. Its protein product is CAISESTGGGYEQYF.

This clonotype was observed at least ten times. The CDR3 sequence is CASSQSIPRGWFF. In DNA, the CDR3 is TGTGCCAGCAGCCAGTCGATCCCCCGGGGATGGTTCTTC. The rearrangement joins TRBV14 to TRBJ2-1; D is possibly TRBD2 (5 bases). The germline V gene encodes CDR1 SGHDN and CDR2 FVKESK. V lost 3 bases, J lost 15 bases, and 18 bases lay in between. The CDR3 contains 13 residues.

This clonotype has a count of ten or more. CDR3 residues: CASSPAGSREQYF. CDR3 DNA: TGTGCCAGCTCACCGGCGGGTAGTCGCGAGCAGTACTTC. The rearrangement links TRBV18 to TRBJ2-7, with D maybe TRBD2 (5 bases). The V gene lost 3 bases and the J gene lost 6 bases, with 12 bases spanning the gap. The CDR3 length is 13 residues. Germline loops: CDR1 KGHSH, CDR2 LQKENI.

This chain uses TRBV7-2 with TRBJ1-1, with D unclear. CDR3 size: 16 residues. Germline CDR1 and CDR2: SGHTA and FQGNSA. V was cut by 0 bases and J by 0 bases, with 11 bases left in between. CDR3 loop: CASSLALGRLNTEAFF. The CDR3 DNA reads as TGTGCCAGCAGCTTAGCGCTTGGCAGATTGAACACTGAAGCTTTCTTT.

This clonotype has only a few counts. The V call is TRBV6-5, the J call TRBJ1-1; D is perhaps TRBD1 (5 bases). The CDR3 has 14 amino acids. Trimming left V 2 bases short and J 3 bases short, with 10 bases between. Germline V gene data show CDR1 as MNHEY and CDR2 as SVGAGI. The CDR3 nucleotides read TGTGCCAGCAGTTACCGAGGACAACACACTGAAGCTTTCTTT. This codes for CASSYRGQHTEAFF.

The chain has TRBV27 and TRBJ1-1; 9 bases match TRBD1. Germline assignment: CDR1 MNHEY and CDR2 SMNVEV (reference sequence). The V segment lost 5 bases and the J segment 4 bases; nucleotides outside the gene matches: 11. The CDR3 is 16 residues long. The CDR3 protein is CASSPRTGAKITEAFF. CDR3 coding DNA: TGTGCCAGCAGTCCGCGGACAGGGGCGAAGATCACTGAAGCTTTCTTT.